This passage covers 17 T cell receptor beta chains from one sample sequenced in a study of breast tumors, draining lymph nodes, adjacent tissues. Breast cancer patients provided tissue from their axillary draining lymph nodes. TCRdb analysed the multiplex PCR reads with MiXCR anew, one entry per CDR3 protein. The sample includes approximately 88,000 distinct CDR3 sequences, roughly 29% seen only once; the top ten take 8% to 9%. The sample comprised axillary lymph node tissue. These receptor sequences come from a female donor with breast cancer. Some clones in this sample may be carry-over from other donors' samples.

Only a few counts were recorded for this clonotype. A much larger clone differs from this one at a single base, so this may be a read error. The V call is TRBV11-3, the J call TRBJ2-5; D is undetermined. The CDR3 is 14 residues long. With 3 bases removed from V and 7 bases from J, the gap between germline ends came to 15 bases. CDR1 and CDR2 (germline): SGHNT, YENEEA. This CDR3 reads CASSLIRPPGTQYF. The CDR3 DNA reads as TGTGCCAGCAGCTTGATCCGGCCCCCGGGGACCCAGTACTTC.

This clonotype has a count of ten or more. V is TRBV7-9 and J is TRBJ2-5; D possibly corresponds to TRBD2 (5 bases). The CDR3 sequence is 15 residues long. The V end lost 5 bases, the J end lost 3 bases, and 16 bases lay between the germline ends. Per germline, CDR1 SEHNR and CDR2 FQNEAQ (reference sequence). The CDR3, as DNA: TGTGCCAGCAGCCTTTGGGAGAACCGAGAAGAGACCCAGTACTTC. This translates into CASSLWENREETQYF. The full variable domain, with the rest looked up from reference TRBV7-9 and TRBJ2-5, is DTGVSQNPRHKITKRGQNVTFRCDPISEHNRLYWYRQTLGQGPEFLTYFQNEAQLEKSRLLSDRFSAERPKGSFSTLEIQRTEQGDSAMYLCASSLWENREETQYFGPGTRLLVL.

The chain has TRBV7-9 and TRBJ1-2; weak D call: TRBD1 (5 bases). Germline assignment: CDR1 SEHNR and CDR2 FQNEAQ (reference sequence). With 1 base removed from V and 7 bases from J, the gap between germline ends came to 10 bases. The CDR3 consists of 13 residues. The CDR3: CASSLGPGSGYTF. The CDR3 DNA is TGTGCCAGCAGCTTAGGTCCAGGGTCTGGCTACACCTTC.

Concerning this clonotype itself: Germline and junction disagree at one end, which may indicate a read error. This sequence joins TRBV4-2 and TRBJ1-4; 9 nucleotides align to TRBD1. The V gene's germline CDR1 is LGHNA and CDR2 YNFKEQ. The CDR3 runs to 18 residues. The CDR3 DNA follows: TGTGCCAGCAGCCACGGACAGGGGTCGTTGGGGACGAATGAAAAACTGTCTTTC. It translates to CASSHGQGSLGTNEKLSF.

This clonotype was observed many times. The rearrangement links TRBV19 to TRBJ2-2, with TRBD2 matching 10 bases. CDR3 length equals 15 residues. CDR1 is LNHDA and CDR2 is SQIVND in the germline V gene (reference sequence). The V and J ends lost 0 bases and 6 bases, in that order; junction bases with no gene match: 1. The CDR3 loop is CASSIDLAGAGELFF. The CDR3, as DNA: TGTGCCAGTAGTATAGATCTAGCGGGAGCCGGGGAGCTGTTTTTT.

The sample holds many counts of this clonotype. The V gene is TRBV7-8, the J gene TRBJ2-5; D is unresolved. The CDR3 has 15 amino acids. V shed 0 bases and J shed 2 bases, with 10 bases lying between them. The germline CDR1 and CDR2 sequences are SGHVS and FQNEAQ. CDR3 in amino acids: CASSLAQDLQETQYF. For the CDR3, the DNA is TGTGCCAGCAGCTTAGCCCAGGACCTTCAAGAGACCCAGTACTTC.

This clonotype showed up just a few times. The chain links TRBV6-1 to TRBJ2-5; maybe TRBD2 (6 bases). CDR1 and CDR2 from the germline V gene are MNHNS and SASEGT. Trimming removed 5 bases at V and 2 bases at J, with 18 bases between. The CDR3 spans 16 residues. The chain's CDR3 is CASSPLRGGRQETQYF. The CDR3, as DNA: TGTGCCAGCAGTCCCCTAAGGGGAGGACGGCAAGAGACCCAGTACTTC.

The sample holds many counts of this clonotype. The chain is built from TRBV20-1 and TRBJ2-7; 8 positions match TRBD2. With 5 bases clipped from V and 2 bases from J, the junction kept 5 bases outside the gene matches. The CDR3 length is 13 residues. Germline CDR1 DFQATT, CDR2 SNEGSKA (reference sequence). The CDR3 coding sequence is TGCAGTGCTGTTAGCGGGACCCCCTACGAGCAGTACTTC. This encodes CSAVSGTPYEQYF.

This clonotype was seen ten or more times. The chain combines TRBV5-6 with TRBJ1-5; a weak D match, TRBD1 (5 bases). CDR3 size: 14 residues. From germline, CDR1 is SGHDT and CDR2 YYEEEE. Trimming removed 4 bases at V and 1 base at J, with 9 bases between. The CDR3 coding sequence is TGTGCCAGCAGCCCGGGACCCAGCAATCAGCCCCAGCATTTT. It yields the protein CASSPGPSNQPQHF. The whole variable domain, remainder taken from reference TRBV5-6 and TRBJ1-5, is DAGVTQSPTHLIKTRGQQVTLRCSPKSGHDTVSWYQQALGQGPQFIFQYYEEEERQRGNFPDRFSGHQFPNYSSELNVNALLLGDSALYLCASSPGPSNQPQHFGDGTRLSIL.

This clonotype has at least ten counts. The rearrangement uses TRBV6-5 and TRBJ1-4, with D hard to call. The CDR3 consists of 13 residues. The germline V gene encodes CDR1 MNHEY and CDR2 SVGAGI. The V gene lost 8 bases and the J gene lost 6 bases, with 13 bases spanning the gap. CDR3 in amino acids: CASGRTSHEKLFF. For the CDR3, the DNA is TGTGCCAGCGGTCGGACTTCTCATGAAAAACTGTTTTTT.

This clonotype ranks as medium-sized. The chain has TRBV24-1 and TRBJ2-7; no reliable D call. Trimming took off 4 bases at V and 2 bases at J, with 11 bases between the two ends. The CDR3 consists of 14 residues. Germline V gene lookup returns CDR1 KGHDR and CDR2 SFDVKD. CDR3 residues: CATSDGGRPYEQYF. CDR3 nucleotides: TGTGCCACCAGTGACGGCGGACGACCCTACGAGCAGTACTTC.

The rearrangement joins TRBV12-3 or TRBV12-4 to TRBJ2-7, with D perhaps TRBD2 (7 bases). This CDR3 is 14 amino acids long. Trimming took off 3 bases at V and 7 bases at J, with 16 bases between the two ends. The CDR3 here is CASSFRGAGVEQYF. The CDR3 DNA sequence: TGTGCCAGCAGTTTTCGGGGGGCAGGGGTGGAGCAGTACTTC.

This clonotype was counted many times. The J gene is TRBJ1-2, the V gene TRBV5-8, with TRBD1 as a possible D gene (6 bases). V lost 4 bases to trimming and J lost 3 bases, with 13 bases between them. The CDR3 has 14 residues. Germline V CDR1 and CDR2: SGHTS, YDEGEE. The DNA for the CDR3 is TGTGCCAGCAGCATTCAGGGGCTGGACTATGGCTACACCTTC. Its protein product is CASSIQGLDYGYTF.

This clonotype came up many times. The V and J genes are TRBV2 and TRBJ2-1, with D unclear. The CDR3 runs to 14 residues. V shed 3 bases and J shed 5 bases, with 11 bases lying between them. Germline V gene lookup returns CDR1 SNHLY and CDR2 FYNNEI. The CDR3 loop reads CASSEVLLHNEQFF. CDR3 sequence (DNA): TGTGCCAGCAGTGAGGTCCTGCTACACAATGAGCAGTTCTTC.

This clonotype was picked up many times. This chain uses TRBV7-2 with TRBJ1-2; TRBD1 aligns across 7 bases. The CDR3 totals 13 residues. The germline V gene encodes CDR1 SGHTA and CDR2 FQGNSA. V gave up 5 bases and J gave up 8 bases; unmatched junction bases: 8. The CDR3 DNA follows: TGTGCCAGCAGCCCCGGGACAGCCGGGGGCTACACCTTC. Its protein product is CASSPGTAGGYTF. The variable domain in full, with the rest retrieved from reference TRBV7-2 and TRBJ1-2, is GAGVSQSPSNKVTEKGKDVELRCDPISGHTALYWYRQSLGQGLEFLIYFQGNSAPDKSGLPSDRFSAERTGGSVSTLTIQRTQQEDSAVYLCASSPGTAGGYTFGSGTRLTVV.

Remarks on this clonotype: A single base separates this from a much larger clone, so it may be a read error. The J gene is TRBJ2-4, the V gene TRBV20-1, with 7 bases identical to TRBD1. The CDR3 runs to 15 residues. Per the germline V gene, CDR1 is DFQATT and CDR2 is SNEGSKA (reference sequence). The CDR3 is CSAREDRTATNIQYF. The CDR3 DNA reads as TGCAGTGCTAGAGAGGACAGGACGGCCACAAACATTCAGTACTTC.

This clonotype was seen many times. The chain combines TRBV7-9 with TRBJ2-1; D gene unclear. Germline V gene sequence: CDR1 SEHNR, CDR2 FQNEAQ (reference sequence). The CDR3 is 14 amino acids. V was pared by 1 base and J by 4 bases, with 8 bases between. The CDR3: CASSLGSGYNEQFF. The DNA for the CDR3 is TGTGCCAGCAGCTTAGGATCTGGGTACAATGAGCAGTTCTTC.